Each of the 2 T cell receptor beta chains below was sequenced from the same sample in a study of T cell responses to AZD1222 COVID-19 vaccine. Method: immunoSEQ multiplex PCR; TCRdb's copy keeps in-frame clones and lacks some. The sample shows 100,000 to 150,000 clones, about 89% of them seen only once. Source: peripheral blood, taken on day 0 of MenACWY control vaccination. Receptor source: an adult in good health.

The chain uses TRBV5-4 and TRBJ1-1, with 7 bases fitting TRBD1. J gave up 1 base and V 0 bases, and 3 bases lay outside the gene matches. Germline V gives CDR1 SGHNT, CDR2 YYREEE (reference sequence). The CDR3 totals 15 residues. CDR3 in amino acids: CASSLGRTGNTEAFF. The CDR3 region has the DNA TGTGCCAGCAGCTTGGGACGGACAGGGAACACTGAAGCTTTCTTT.

By share, this clone ranks as medium-sized. The gene calls are TRBV11-2 and TRBJ1-6, with D unresolved. Trimming shortened V by 1 base and J by 10 bases, and 5 bases separated the two germline ends. This CDR3 is 12 amino acids long. Germline CDR1 and CDR2: SGHAT and FQNNGV. The CDR3 DNA follows: TGTGCCAGCAGCTTAGTAGACTCACCCCTCCACTTT. Its translation is CASSLVDSPLHF.